This T cell receptor beta chain was sequenced in a study of blood T cells in healthy people across ages. The CDR3 consists of 19 residues. Primed by a sample-barcoded 5' primer and a J-beta primer mix, a second PCR proceeded for roughly 6 to 12 cycles. MiXCR, run by TCRdb on the 5' RACE reads, gives a single entry per CDR3 protein. The sample lists some 1.5 million distinct CDR3 sequences; about 42% were seen once. This sequence joins TRBV21-1 and TRBJ2-6; no DNA check was done on the table's D call, TRBD1. TRBV21-1 has pseudogene status. The clonotype originates from a woman aged 18-29 years in good health. What was sequenced was blood. The CDR3 spells CASRRPLAGVFSGANVLTF. The CDR3 coding sequence is TGTGCCAGCAGACGACCCCTGGCAGGGGTTTTCTCTGGGGCCAACGTCCTGACTTTC.